This T cell receptor (beta chain) originates from a study of T cell repertoires in cytomegalovirus infection. On the study more broadly: HLA-B-restricted CMV epitopes that are well studied, plus recently identified HLA-C-restricted ones, were used by the study.

This CDR3 region has 15 residues. V dropped 10 bases and J dropped 2; count of bases not matched to a gene: 13. Germline V gives CDR1 MNHNY, CDR2 SVGAGI (reference sequence). MiXCR, run by TCRdb on the reads, gives a single entry per CDR3 protein. This sample has 310,000 or so distinct CDR3 sequences, with about 25% found just once. Remarks on this clonotype: Its antigen is not known.

This sequence originates from a human donor in good health (CMV status not recorded). Some clones in this sample may be carry-over from other donors' samples. The rearrangement joins TRBV6-6 to TRBJ2-7; TRBD2 matches 8 bases. This material consisted of cultured PBMCs, taken from culture after CMV antigen stimulation. This CDR3 reads CAIPRGSGSAYEQYF. Here the CDR3 DNA reads TGTGCCATCCCCAGGGGAAGCGGGAGTGCCTACGAGCAGTACTTC.